This entry lists 27 T cell receptor beta chains sequenced from one sample in a study of blood T cell repertoires in COVID-19. Using immunoSEQ multiplex PCR, the repertoire was profiled, and TCRdb retains in-frame clones only, with some absent. Among almost 400,000 clones listed, around 87% were seen once. The specimen sequenced was PBMCs or T cells enriched from blood (not recorded which). All receptors derive from a woman in her twenties or thirties with acute COVID-19.

J is TRBJ2-7 and V is TRBV11-2; 7 bases are shared with TRBD1. The CDR3 loop spans 15 amino acids. V shed 5 bases and J 2 bases; nucleotides not matched to a gene: 9. Germline CDR1 SGHAT, CDR2 FQNNGV. Here the CDR3 reads CASSTRQGGPYEQYF. The CDR3 coding sequence is TGTGCCAGCAGCACCCGACAGGGCGGCCCCTACGAGCAGTACTTC.

This clone appeared once. V is TRBV19 and J is TRBJ1-6, with D perhaps matching TRBD1 (5 bases). This CDR3 is built from 14 residues. Trimming took 6 bases from V and 3 from J, leaving 9 bases between them. Germline V CDR1 and CDR2: LNHDA, SQIVND (reference sequence). The CDR3, as DNA: TGTGCCAGTAGACGGGGGTTCTATAATTCACCCCTCCACTTT. Its translation is CASRRGFYNSPLHF.

The V call is TRBV18, the J call TRBJ2-7; 12 positions agree with TRBD1. In germline, CDR1 is KGHSH, CDR2 LQKENI. CDR3 length: 14 residues. With V trimmed by 4 bases and J by 6 bases, 4 bases remained unmatched. CDR3 sequence reads: CASSLGTGGLEQYF. As DNA, the CDR3 is TGTGCCAGCTCACTCGGGACAGGGGGCCTCGAGCAGTACTTC.

The rearrangement links TRBV9 to TRBJ2-4, with 9 bases identical to TRBD2. After removal of 3 bases from V and 8 bases from J, the junction contained 9 bases not matched to a gene. CDR1 is SGDLS, CDR2 YYNGEE, per germline. The CDR3 runs to 15 residues. CDR3 DNA: TGTGCCAGCAGCGCAAGAGCGGGGGGTATGGACATTCAGTACTTC. It translates to CASSARAGGMDIQYF.

The V and J genes are TRBV2 and TRBJ2-3, with TRBD2 matching 11 bases. From germline, CDR1 is SNHLY and CDR2 FYNNEI. Trimming took 4 bases from V and 5 from J; bases not matched to a gene: 5. The CDR3 spans 15 residues. CDR3 protein: CASSVSGGAGDTQYF. The CDR3 DNA follows: TGTGCCAGCAGTGTTAGCGGGGGGGCCGGAGATACGCAGTATTTT.

This chain links TRBV6-5 with TRBJ1-1, with TRBD1 as a possible D gene (6 bases). Trimming stripped 2 bases from V and 8 bases from J, with 12 bases between. Germline CDR1 MNHEY, CDR2 SVGAGI. CDR3 length: 13 residues. The CDR3 loop is CASSYTRGGEAFF. In nucleotides, the CDR3 is TGTGCCAGCAGTTACACCAGGGGAGGGGAAGCTTTCTTT.

The chain links TRBV7-3 to TRBJ2-7; the match to TRBD2 covers 9 bases. Germline V lookup: CDR1 SGHTA, CDR2 FQGTGA. After removal of 1 base from V and 4 bases from J, the junction contained 5 bases not matched to a gene. The CDR3 consists of 15 residues. CDR3 region: CASSLSGGAAYEQYF. As DNA, the CDR3 is TGTGCCAGCAGCTTAAGCGGGGGGGCAGCATACGAGCAGTACTTC.

This rearrangement joins TRBV6-5 to TRBJ2-7; 12 bases align to TRBD1. Germline CDR1 and CDR2: MNHEY and SVGAGI. V was pared by 8 bases and J by 5 bases, with 10 bases of the junction left unmatched. The CDR3 covers 15 residues. CDR3 residues: CASQEGTGGLDEQYF. The CDR3 DNA reads as TGTGCCAGCCAGGAGGGGACAGGGGGCCTTGACGAGCAGTACTTC.

The chain carries TRBV27 and TRBJ1-1, with D maybe TRBD1 (6 bases). The germline V gene has CDR1 MNHEY and CDR2 SMNVEV (reference sequence). The CDR3 consists of 13 residues. The V end lost 2 bases, the J end lost 7 bases, and 11 bases lay between the germline ends. The CDR3, as DNA: TGTGCCAGCAGTTTAGACAGGAGGCATGAAGCTTTCTTT. Encoded protein: CASSLDRRHEAFF.

The rearrangement joins TRBV5-1 to TRBJ2-7; D call uncertain. The length of the CDR3 is 14 residues. Trimming removed 1 base at V and 0 bases at J, with 8 bases between. Looked up from germline, CDR1 is SGHRS and CDR2 is YFSETQ. The DNA of the CDR3 is TGCGCCAGCAGCTTGAATGCCGGCTCCTACGAGCAGTACTTC. It yields the protein CASSLNAGSYEQYF.

V usage is TRBV10-3 and J usage is TRBJ1-2; D not resolved. CDR1 and CDR2 from the germline V gene are ENHRY and SYGVKD. The CDR3 spans 16 residues. Trimming removed 2 bases from V and 1 base from J, with 14 bases in between. The CDR3 DNA follows: TGTGCCATCAGTGAGACTAGACATACTAATAACTATGGCTACACCTTC. Translated: CAISETRHTNNYGYTF.

The gene calls are TRBV5-1 and TRBJ2-5; D is perhaps TRBD1 (6 bases). The CDR3 extends over 15 amino acids. Per the germline V gene, CDR1 is SGHRS and CDR2 is YFSETQ. Between the trimmed V and J ends, which lost 4 bases and 0 bases, there was a span of 13 bases. The CDR3 protein is CASSRTQGDQETQYF. The CDR3, as DNA: TGCGCCAGCAGCAGGACACAGGGAGACCAAGAGACCCAGTACTTC.

V is TRBV5-1 and J is TRBJ2-3; D is perhaps TRBD2 (7 bases). Trimming took off 3 bases at V and 5 bases at J, with 10 bases between the two ends. The germline V gene encodes CDR1 SGHRS and CDR2 YFSETQ. This CDR3 spans 13 amino acids. Written as DNA, the CDR3 is TGCGCCAGCAGCTCCGGGGGGCAAGATACGCAGTATTTT. This codes for CASSSGGQDTQYF. Variable domain in full (rest from reference TRBV5-1 and TRBJ2-3): KAGVTQTPRYLIKTRGQQVTLSCSPISGHRSVSWYQQTPGQGLQFLFEYFSETQRNKGNFPGRFSGRQFSNSRSEMNVSTLELGDSALYLCASSSGGQDTQYFGPGTRLTVL.

Comment on this clone: Sequence at one end of the junction differs from germline and may be a read error. The same CDR3 can be traced to other DNA sequences in this sample. This chain connects TRBV2 to TRBJ2-2; weak D call: TRBD2 (7 bases). There are 15 residues in the CDR3. The germline gives CDR1 SNHLY, CDR2 FYNNEI. The CDR3 sequence: CASGGDNANTGELFF. The DNA for the CDR3 is TGTGCCAGCGGGGGGGACAACGCGAACACCGGAGAGCTGTTTTTT.

The chain recombines TRBV7-9 with TRBJ2-7, with 7 bases aligning to TRBD1. Germline-derived CDR1 and CDR2 are SEHNR and FQNEAQ (reference sequence). The length of the CDR3 is 13 residues. The V gene end was trimmed by 8 bases and the J gene end by 1 base; junction bases not matched to a gene: 5. Written as DNA, the CDR3 is TGTGCCAGCGTCGGACAGGTGTCCTACGAGCAGTACTTC. Amino acids: CASVGQVSYEQYF.

This chain links TRBV7-3 with TRBJ1-1, with D tentatively TRBD1 (6 bases). Germline loops: CDR1 SGHTA, CDR2 FQGTGA. Trimming cost V 10 bases and J 5 bases, with 23 bases left between them. The length of the CDR3 is 15 residues. As DNA, the CDR3 is TGTGCCACCAAAGTACCCGCGGGGGGCGGAACTGAAGCTTTCTTT. It encodes CATKVPAGGGTEAFF.

In nucleotides, the CDR3 is TGTGCCAGCAGCATAAGGGACAGGGCGGGCACCGGGGAGCTGTTTTTT. Its protein product is CASSIRDRAGTGELFF. The chain joins TRBV7-8 to TRBJ2-2, with 9 bases matching TRBD1. CDR1 and CDR2 from the germline V gene are SGHVS and FQNEAQ. The CDR3 extends over 16 amino acids. Trimming took 5 bases from V and 4 from J; bases not matched to a gene: 8.

Note on this clone: The sample has other DNA sequences that encode this CDR3 too. The chain has TRBV27 and TRBJ1-2, with a tentative D call TRBD1 (5 bases). The CDR3 loop spans 13 amino acids. Trimming shortened V by 2 bases and J by 5 bases, and 9 bases separated the two germline ends. Germline loops: CDR1 MNHEY, CDR2 SMNVEV (reference sequence). CDR3 region: CASSLSGGYGYTF. CDR3 nucleotides: TGTGCCAGCAGTTTAAGTGGGGGGTATGGCTACACCTTC.

V is TRBV4-1 and J is TRBJ2-3; D might be TRBD2 (5 bases). This CDR3 is 14 amino acids long. CDR1 MGHRA and CDR2 YSYEKL come from the germline V gene. V was shortened by 5 bases and J by 8 bases, with 17 bases between the two germline ends. The CDR3 region is CASSKFGELGTQYF. The CDR3 coding sequence is TGCGCCAGCAGCAAGTTCGGGGAACTCGGTACGCAGTATTTT.

The V gene is TRBV6-1, the J gene TRBJ1-5, with a weak D call TRBD1 (6 bases). Trimming took 0 bases from V and 7 from J, leaving 16 bases between them. Germline V gene data show CDR1 as MNHNS and CDR2 as SASEGT. CDR3 length: 16 residues. The CDR3 sequence: CASSEALGQGPQPQHF. DNA of the CDR3: TGTGCCAGCAGTGAAGCGCTTGGGCAGGGGCCCCAGCCCCAGCATTTT.

The rearrangement joins TRBV28 to TRBJ1-2, with a weak D call TRBD1 (5 bases). Per germline, CDR1 MDHEN and CDR2 SYDVKM. CDR3 length equals 13 residues. Trimming stripped 3 bases from V and 7 bases from J, with 12 bases between. The CDR3 reads CASSLMGGFGYTF. The CDR3 coding sequence is TGTGCCAGCAGTTTGATGGGGGGGTTTGGCTACACCTTC.

The chain links TRBV5-1 to TRBJ2-7, with TRBD1 matching 10 bases. The CDR3 is 16 amino acids. The V gene end was trimmed by 4 bases and the J gene end by 6 bases; junction bases not matched to a gene: 13. CDR1 is SGHRS, CDR2 YFSETQ, per germline. The CDR3 here is CASSPVGGTGEGEQYF. The CDR3 coding sequence is TGCGCCAGCAGCCCGGTGGGGGGGACAGGGGAAGGCGAGCAGTACTTC.

The V and J genes are TRBV3-1 (or the pseudogene TRBV3-2) and TRBJ2-2; D remains unclear. This CDR3 region has 12 residues. Trimming took 5 bases from V and 4 from J, leaving 5 bases between them. CDR1 and CDR2 (germline): LGHDT, YNNKEL (reference sequence). The CDR3 DNA follows: TGTGCCAGCAGCTCTTCCACCGGGGAGCTGTTTTTT. It codes for CASSSSTGELFF.

This rearrangement joins TRBV14 to TRBJ2-1, with 11 bases that match TRBD1. Germline CDR1 and CDR2: SGHDN and FVKESK. Unmatched junction bases numbered 4, after V lost 1 base and J lost 2 bases. The CDR3 spans 17 residues. This chain's CDR3 is CASSQGWGQGAYNEQFF. Written as DNA, the CDR3 is TGTGCCAGCAGCCAAGGATGGGGACAGGGGGCCTACAATGAGCAGTTCTTC.

The chain uses TRBV21-1 and TRBJ2-3; the table's TRBD1 call for D was not verified on the DNA. TRBV21-1 is designated a pseudogene. The CDR3 has 17 amino acids. The CDR3 loop is CASSSGGDRASTDTQYF. The DNA of the CDR3 is TGTGCCAGCAGCTCAGGGGGGGACAGGGCTAGCACAGATACGCAGTATTTT.

The chain is built from TRBV6-5 and TRBJ2-7; 7 nucleotides match TRBD2. The CDR3 is 15 residues long. J was trimmed by 1 base and V by 0 bases; bases with no gene match: 3. Germline lookup yields CDR1 MNHEY and CDR2 SVGAGI. CDR3 sequence reads: CASSYSSAGSYEQYF. In DNA, the CDR3 is TGTGCCAGCAGTTACTCATCAGCGGGGTCCTACGAGCAGTACTTC.

The CDR3 loop reads CASSEARTGGLRETQYF. The DNA for the CDR3 is TGTGCCAGCAGTGAAGCCCGAACAGGGGGACTTCGAGAGACCCAGTACTTC. V gene TRBV2 combines with J gene TRBJ2-5; 8 bases agree with TRBD1. This CDR3 is built from 17 residues. The ends lost 0 bases at V and 4 bases at J; junction bases unmatched: 10. CDR1 and CDR2 from the germline V gene are SNHLY and FYNNEI.